Below are 25 T cell receptor beta chains sequenced from a single sample in a study of T cell responses to AZD1222 COVID-19 vaccine. Only in-frame clones appear in the TCRdb table, and some are missing; sequencing was by immunoSEQ multiplex PCR. The repertoire holds about 100,000 clones, around 90% seen once, with roughly 1.7% in the top ten. The sample in question was peripheral blood, obtained on day 0 of AZD1222 vaccination. The source is an adult in good health.

The rearrangement joins TRBV12-3 or TRBV12-4 to TRBJ1-1; D uncertain. CDR3 length: 12 residues. V gave up 6 bases and J gave up 2 bases, with 7 bases separating them. Here the CDR3 DNA reads TGTGCCAGCAGACTATTAAACACTGAAGCTTTCTTT. Protein sequence: CASRLLNTEAFF.

This rearrangement joins TRBV18 to TRBJ1-6, with 9 bases fitting TRBD1. The CDR3 contains 15 residues. V gave up 4 bases and J gave up 7 bases; unmatched junction bases: 5. Germline loops: CDR1 KGHSH, CDR2 LQKENI. In DNA, the CDR3 is TGTGCCAGCTCACGGACAGGGGAAGGGAATTCACCCCTCCACTTT. This encodes CASSRTGEGNSPLHF.

The chain recombines TRBV3-1 (or the pseudogene TRBV3-2) with TRBJ2-3, with unresolved D. V shed 4 bases and J shed 1 base, with 12 bases lying between them. Germline values: CDR1 LGHDT, CDR2 YNNKEL (reference sequence). The CDR3 sequence is 15 residues long. The CDR3 region is CASSRPQSGTDTQYF. As DNA, the CDR3 is TGTGCCAGCAGCCGCCCCCAAAGCGGCACAGATACGCAGTATTTT.

The rearrangement uses TRBV19 and TRBJ1-1; weak D call: TRBD1 (5 bases). The CDR3 runs 16 residues. Germline CDR1 and CDR2: LNHDA and SQIVND (reference sequence). Trimming removed 1 base from V and 1 base from J, with 13 bases in between. CDR3 sequence (DNA): TGTGCCAGTAGTATAGGGGGCCGTCTTCGGAACACTGAAGCTTTCTTT. It translates to CASSIGGRLRNTEAFF. The full variable domain, in which reference TRBV19 and TRBJ1-1 provide the parts outside the CDR3, is DGGITQSPKYLFRKEGQNVTLSCEQNLNHDAMYWYRQDPGQGLRLIYYSQIVNDFQKGDIAEGYSVSREKKESFPLTVTSAQKNPTAFYLCASSIGGRLRNTEAFFGQGTRLTVV.

This clone was seen once. The rearrangement joins TRBV27 to TRBJ2-2; 11 nucleotides line up with TRBD1. Germline V gene lookup returns CDR1 MNHEY and CDR2 SMNVEV (reference sequence). J was trimmed by 7 bases and V by 8 bases; bases with no gene match: 9. CDR3 size: 15 residues. The CDR3 here is CASRTGGLFGGELFF. CDR3 coding DNA: TGTGCCAGCCGGACAGGGGGCTTGTTCGGCGGGGAGCTGTTTTTT.

This sequence joins TRBV24-1 and TRBJ2-3; TRBD2 might be the D (6 bases). Germline V gene sequence: CDR1 KGHDR, CDR2 SFDVKD. V lost 2 bases and J lost 1, with 9 bases in between. This CDR3 comprises 15 residues. DNA of the CDR3: TGTGCCACCAGTGATTATGGGGAGGGCACAGATACGCAGTATTTT. Translating it yields CATSDYGEGTDTQYF.

The chain combines TRBV7-9 with TRBJ2-7; D possibly corresponds to TRBD1 (6 bases). Germline V gives CDR1 SEHNR, CDR2 FQNEAQ (reference sequence). V shed 5 bases and J shed 3 bases, with 11 bases lying between them. This CDR3 is 13 amino acids long. As DNA, the CDR3 is TGTGCCAGCAGCCTCCGGGACAACTACGAGCAGTACTTC. Its translation: CASSLRDNYEQYF. Complete variable domain (other parts from reference TRBV7-9 and TRBJ2-7): DTGVSQNPRHKITKRGQNVTFRCDPISEHNRLYWYRQTLGQGPEFLTYFQNEAQLEKSRLLSDRFSAERPKGSFSTLEIQRTEQGDSAMYLCASSLRDNYEQYFGPGTRLTVT.

The chain couples TRBV2 to TRBJ2-2; 8 nucleotides line up with TRBD1. CDR3 length equals 16 residues. Trimming at V came to 6 bases and at J to 3 bases, leaving 9 bases not matched to a gene. Germline CDR1 is SNHLY and CDR2 is FYNNEI. CDR3 nucleotides: TGTGCCAGCAGCCGGACAGGGATGAGCGACACCGGGGAGCTGTTTTTT. Translated: CASSRTGMSDTGELFF.

The V call is TRBV30, the J call TRBJ2-2, with D unresolved. The CDR3 has 15 amino acids. CDR1 and CDR2 (germline): GTSNPN, SVGIG (reference sequence). Trimming pared 2 bases from V and 4 bases from J, leaving 14 bases between. CDR3 sequence reads: CAWSPPNYPTGELFF. The DNA of the CDR3 is TGTGCCTGGAGTCCCCCCAACTACCCCACCGGGGAGCTGTTTTTT.

The rearrangement uses TRBV30 and TRBJ1-2; D is perhaps TRBD1 (6 bases). Germline CDR1 is GTSNPN and CDR2 is SVGIG (reference sequence). The CDR3 contains 15 residues. Trimming took off 5 bases at V and 4 bases at J, with 20 bases between the two ends. CDR3 region: CAWAHRAGAIYGYTF. The CDR3 coding sequence is TGTGCCTGGGCACATCGAGCAGGGGCAATCTATGGCTACACCTTC.

This rearrangement joins TRBV12-3 or TRBV12-4 to TRBJ2-5; D remains unclear. CDR3 length: 11 amino acids. The V end was cut by 0 bases, the J end by 6 bases, with 2 bases between. CDR3: CASSLAQTQYF. The CDR3 nucleotides read TGTGCCAGCAGTTTAGCGCAGACCCAGTACTTC.

The chain joins TRBV19 to TRBJ2-1, with D maybe TRBD2 (5 bases). Germline CDR1 is LNHDA and CDR2 is SQIVND (reference sequence). The CDR3 totals 16 residues. Trimming removed 7 bases at V and 7 bases at J, with 23 bases between. The CDR3 spells CASTSRKGSGRNEQFF. DNA for the CDR3: TGTGCCAGTACCTCTCGGAAGGGAAGCGGTAGGAATGAGCAGTTCTTC.

The CDR3 sequence: CASSPSDGTYEQYF. CDR3 nucleotides: TGTGCCAGCTCACCTAGTGACGGGACCTACGAGCAGTACTTC. V usage is TRBV18 and J usage is TRBJ2-7; D is perhaps TRBD2 (5 bases). Germline V lookup: CDR1 KGHSH, CDR2 LQKENI. This CDR3 comprises 14 residues. Trimming took 3 bases from V and 2 from J, leaving 11 bases between them.

The chain combines TRBV10-1 with TRBJ2-7; 7 bases align to TRBD2. The CDR3 spans 14 residues. V shed 4 bases and J 5 bases; nucleotides not matched to a gene: 8. Germline CDR1 WNHNN, CDR2 SYGVQD (reference sequence). This CDR3 is CASSAGLTDHEQYF. CDR3 bases: TGCGCCAGCAGTGCGGGACTAACCGATCACGAGCAGTACTTC.

The chain combines TRBV18 with TRBJ1-5; 8 nucleotides align to TRBD1. V lost 4 bases, J lost 2 bases, and 13 bases stayed unmatched. Germline V gene data show CDR1 as KGHSH and CDR2 as LQKENI. The CDR3 runs 18 residues. The CDR3 region is CASSLGTGDNYGNQPQHF. The DNA of the CDR3 is TGTGCCAGCTCACTGGGGACAGGTGATAATTATGGCAATCAGCCCCAGCATTTT.

The chain couples TRBV6-1 to TRBJ2-7, with a possible D match to TRBD1 (6 bases). The CDR3 has 16 residues. Trimming pared 2 bases from V and 1 base from J, leaving 15 bases between. Germline lookup yields CDR1 MNHNS and CDR2 SASEGT. The CDR3 is CASSEIGGVGSYEQYF. CDR3 sequence (DNA): TGTGCCAGCAGTGAAATTGGGGGCGTAGGGTCCTACGAGCAGTACTTC.

In DNA form, the CDR3 reads TGCGCCAGCAGCCCACGGACTAGCGGAACCTACGAGCAGTACTTC. Its translation: CASSPRTSGTYEQYF. The chain is built from TRBV5-1 and TRBJ2-7; 10 bases line up with TRBD2. Trimming at V came to 4 bases and at J to 2 bases, leaving 6 bases not matched to a gene. The CDR3 sequence is 15 residues long. Germline V gene data show CDR1 as SGHRS and CDR2 as YFSETQ.

Only one count was recorded for this clone. The chain employs TRBV30 and TRBJ2-7; D possibly corresponds to TRBD1 (6 bases). This CDR3 contains 11 residues. The V gene lost 6 bases and the J gene lost 1 base, with 7 bases spanning the gap. Per the germline V gene, CDR1 is GTSNPN and CDR2 is SVGIG (reference sequence). The CDR3 is CACGQSYEQYF. CDR3 in DNA: TGTGCCTGTGGACAGTCCTACGAGCAGTACTTC.

This clone appeared a few times. This chain connects TRBV15 to TRBJ1-1; D unclear. Germline CDR1 and CDR2: LNHNV and YYDKDF (reference sequence). V was pared by 0 bases and J by 1 base, with 12 bases between. The CDR3 has 16 residues. The CDR3 nucleotides read TGTGCCACCAGCAGAGATGTCACAGTATGGAACACTGAAGCTTTCTTT. This encodes CATSRDVTVWNTEAFF.

This chain uses TRBV28 with TRBJ2-7; unclear D gene. Deletions cut 4 bases from V and 8 bases from J, with 9 bases between. The germline V gene has CDR1 MDHEN and CDR2 SYDVKM. The CDR3 extends over 11 amino acids. As DNA, the CDR3 is TGTGCCAGCAGTTCGAATCGCCAGCAGTACTTC. This translates into CASSSNRQQYF. The whole variable domain, remainder taken from reference TRBV28 and TRBJ2-7, is DVKVTQSSRYLVKRTGEKVFLECVQDMDHENMFWYRQDPGLGLRLIYFSYDVKMKEKGDIPEGYSVSREKKERFSLILESASTNQTSMYLCASSSNRQQYFGPGTRLTVT.

This chain uses TRBV28 with TRBJ2-4; TRBD1 matches at 9 bases. Germline V gene sequence: CDR1 MDHEN, CDR2 SYDVKM. With 7 bases clipped from V and 8 bases from J, the junction kept 12 bases outside the gene matches. The CDR3 length is 15 residues. This CDR3 is CASTGQGFSLDIQYF. CDR3 sequence (DNA): TGTGCCAGCACGGGACAGGGATTTTCTCTAGACATTCAGTACTTC.

Only a few counts were recorded for this clone. The chain recombines TRBV7-3 with TRBJ2-5; 7 bases align to TRBD2. Germline assignment: CDR1 SGHTA and CDR2 FQGTGA. V was clipped by 2 bases and J by 7 bases; unmatched bases: 13. This CDR3 spans 16 amino acids. The CDR3 DNA is TGTGCCAGCAGCTTAGTAACGGGAGGCCGAATTGGGACCCAGTACTTC. Encoded protein: CASSLVTGGRIGTQYF. Looking up the rest from reference TRBV7-3 and TRBJ2-5 gives the full variable domain: GAGVSQTPSNKVTEKGKYVELRCDPISGHTALYWYRQSLGQGPEFLIYFQGTGAADDSGLPNDRFFAVRPEGSVSTLKIQRTERGDSAVYLCASSLVTGGRIGTQYFGPGTRLLVL.

The gene calls are TRBV29-1 and TRBJ1-2; D might be TRBD1 (5 bases). Germline CDR1 reads SQVTM; CDR2 reads ANQGSEA. The V end was cut by 2 bases, the J end by 0 bases, with 13 bases between. This CDR3 contains 15 residues. CDR3 residues: CSVEYDSPTNYGYTF. In nucleotides, the CDR3 is TGCAGCGTTGAATACGACAGTCCAACTAACTATGGCTACACCTTC.

The chain joins TRBV5-1 to TRBJ1-3, with a tentative D call TRBD1 (5 bases). This CDR3 contains 15 residues. V was cut by 3 bases and J by 2 bases, with 12 bases left in between. Germline V lookup: CDR1 SGHRS, CDR2 YFSETQ. The CDR3, as DNA: TGCGCCAGCAGCTCAGGGCCCCAGGCTGGAAACACCATATATTTT. Amino acids: CASSSGPQAGNTIYF. The full variable domain, rest sourced from reference TRBV5-1 and TRBJ1-3, is KAGVTQTPRYLIKTRGQQVTLSCSPISGHRSVSWYQQTPGQGLQFLFEYFSETQRNKGNFPGRFSGRQFSNSRSEMNVSTLELGDSALYLCASSSGPQAGNTIYFGEGSWLTVV.

This clone appeared a few times. This rearrangement joins TRBV5-1 to TRBJ1-6; D not resolved. Germline-derived CDR1 and CDR2 are SGHRS and YFSETQ. This CDR3 spans 14 amino acids. The germline V and J ends were trimmed by 0 bases and 7 bases, with 8 bases remaining between them. This CDR3 is CASSLGSENSPLHF. The CDR3 DNA is TGCGCCAGCAGCTTGGGTTCGGAGAATTCACCCCTCCACTTT.